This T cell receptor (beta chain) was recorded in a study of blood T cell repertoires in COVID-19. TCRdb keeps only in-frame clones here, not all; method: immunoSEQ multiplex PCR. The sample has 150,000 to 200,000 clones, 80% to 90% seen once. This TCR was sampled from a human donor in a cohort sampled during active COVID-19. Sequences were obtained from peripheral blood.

DNA for the CDR3: TGTGCCAGCAGCCGAGGACAGGGCGCGAACACCGGGGAGCTGTTTTTT. Translated: CASSRGQGANTGELFF. The chain is built from TRBV7-7 and TRBJ2-2, with 8 bases that match TRBD1. Germline CDR1 is SSHAT and CDR2 is FNYEAQ (reference sequence). The CDR3 contains 16 residues. J lost 0 bases, V lost 5 bases, and 5 bases had no gene match. Based on the CDR3 plus reference TRBV7-7 and TRBJ2-2, the full variable domain is GAGVSQSPRYKVTKRGQDVTLRCDPISSHATLYWYQQALGQGPEFLTYFNYEAQPDKSGLPSDRFSAERPEGSISTLTIQRTEQRDSAMYRCASSRGQGANTGELFFGEGSRLTVL.